The present T cell receptor (beta chain) was sequenced within a study of blood T cells in healthy people across ages. The study's findings and limits: Relative to aged donors, long-lived donors carried more naive CD4+ cells and displayed higher diversity.

Worth noting for this clonotype: Its antigen is not known.

This CDR3 comprises 17 residues. The J segment lost 7 bases and the V segment lost 1 base, leaving 10 bases of the junction unmatched. Germline-derived CDR1 and CDR2 are SGHTA and FQGNSA. Healthy Caucasian individuals from Russia aged roughly 6 to 95 served as donors. The amount of total RNA extracted per sample was at least 5 micrograms. A sample-barcoded 5' primer and a J-beta primer mix were used in a second PCR of about 7 to 12 cycles. Samples each returned at least 3 million CDR3-containing paired-end reads. TCRdb re-derived calls from the 5' RACE reads in MiXCR, one entry per CDR3 protein. The sample yields fewer than 2,000,000 distinct CDR3 sequences, 30% to 40% seen once.

V gene TRBV7-2 combines with J gene TRBJ2-1, with 10 bases that match TRBD2. The sequenced material came from blood. This receptor was obtained from a human donor in good health. This chain's CDR3 is CASSLVSLAGRGNEQFF. CDR3 bases: TGTGCCAGCAGCTTAGTCTCACTAGCGGGGAGAGGGAATGAGCAGTTCTTC.